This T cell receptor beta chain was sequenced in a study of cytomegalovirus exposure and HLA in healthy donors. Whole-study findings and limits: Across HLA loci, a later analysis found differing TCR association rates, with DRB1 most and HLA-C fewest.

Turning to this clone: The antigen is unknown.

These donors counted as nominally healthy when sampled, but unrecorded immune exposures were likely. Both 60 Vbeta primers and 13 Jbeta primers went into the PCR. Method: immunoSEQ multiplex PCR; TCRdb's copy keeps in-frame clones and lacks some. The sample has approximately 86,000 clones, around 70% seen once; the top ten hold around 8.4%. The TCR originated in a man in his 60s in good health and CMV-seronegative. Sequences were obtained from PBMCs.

The chain's CDR3 is CASSLALNNEQFF. CDR3 coding DNA: TGTGCCAGCAGCTTGGCACTGAACAATGAGCAGTTCTTC. The chain employs TRBV5-4 and TRBJ2-1; D is ambiguous. This CDR3 is 13 amino acids long. Germline values: CDR1 SGHNT, CDR2 YYREEE (reference sequence). Between the trimmed V and J ends, which lost 0 bases and 5 bases, there was a span of 6 bases.